This is a list of T cell receptor beta chains from one sample in a study of T-cell memory formation after mild COVID-19. One entry per CDR3 protein, called by TCRdb with MiXCR from the 5' RACE reads. Altogether approximately 480,000 distinct CDR3 sequences are present, roughly 18% being singletons, with the ten largest covering roughly an eighth. Sequenced: PBMCs or a T cell subset sorted from them (not recorded which). These receptors all stem from an adult woman who had mild COVID-19 (a few samples of this study predate the infection). Cell type and time point are not known. CDR3s include the opening cysteine and the closing phenylalanine or tryptophan. Fields, in order: V gene, D gene, J gene, clone size, CDR3 protein, CDR3 DNA. D genes are given only for firm matches. Only part of the rows carry a size: once, few, many, or a class if the clone is expanded.

>TRBV18|TRBD1|TRBJ2-2|few
CASSRGDSMNTGELFF
TGTGCCAGCTCACGAGGGGACAGTATGAACACCGGGGAGCTGTTTTTT
>TRBV5-1|.|TRBJ2-4|.
CASSFDYQGLAKNIQYF
TGCGCCAGCAGCTTTGATTACCAGGGCCTAGCCAAAAACATTCAGTACTTC
>TRBV20-1|.|TRBJ2-3|.
CSAREGPEADTQYF
TGCAGTGCTAGAGAGGGCCCAGAAGCAGATACGCAGTATTTT
>TRBV10-3|.|TRBJ2-6|few
CAIKFESGANVLTF
TGTGCCATCAAGTTTGAGTCTGGGGCCAACGTCCTGACTTTC
>TRBV18|.|TRBJ1-1|few
CASSPSRGVNTEAFF
TGTGCCAGCTCACCCTCTCGGGGCGTGAACACTGAAGCTTTCTTT
>TRBV27|.|TRBJ2-6|.
CASSFRQGPGANVLTF
TGTGCCAGCAGTTTTCGGCAGGGGCCTGGGGCCAACGTCCTGACTTTC
>TRBV7-9|.|TRBJ1-1|few
CASSLENRAPYQAFF
TGTGCCAGCAGCTTAGAGAACAGGGCTCCTTACCAAGCTTTCTTT
>TRBV20-1|TRBD2|TRBJ2-3|few
CSARRGAGVNTDTQYF
TGCAGTGCTAGAAGAGGGGCGGGGGTTAACACAGATACGCAGTATTTT
>TRBV12-3/TRBV12-4|.|TRBJ1-5|.
CASSPTGDKTHF
TGTGCCAGCAGCCCGACGGGGGACAAGACGCATTTT
>TRBV7-2|TRBD2|TRBJ2-2|many
CASQREFDTGELFF
TGTGCCAGCCAGCGGGAGTTCGACACCGGGGAGCTGTTTTTT
>TRBV7-9|.|TRBJ1-5|.
CASSPGRGGSNQPQHF
TGTGCCAGCAGCCCAGGTCGGGGGGGAAGCAATCAGCCCCAGCATTTT
>TRBV6-2/TRBV6-3|.|TRBJ2-1|few
CASNWEPGRSYSYNEQFF
TGTGCCAGTAATTGGGAGCCGGGACGCAGTTACTCCTACAATGAGCAGTTCTTC
>TRBV12-3/TRBV12-4|.|TRBJ1-5|few
CASSFAGESNQPQHF
TGTGCCAGCAGTTTTGCAGGGGAAAGCAATCAGCCCCAGCATTTT
>TRBV6-2/TRBV6-3|TRBD2|TRBJ2-1|few
CASSGAGYSFHEQFF
TGTGCCAGCAGCGGAGCGGGGTACTCTTTCCATGAGCAGTTCTTC
>TRBV9|.|TRBJ2-7|few
CASSVAPGISYEQYF
TGTGCCAGCAGCGTAGCCCCAGGGATCTCCTACGAGCAGTACTTC
>TRBV5-1|TRBD1|TRBJ2-7|.
CASSLGTGGLFPYEQYF
TGCGCCAGCAGCTTGGGGACAGGGGGCCTATTCCCCTACGAGCAGTACTTC
>TRBV3-1|.|TRBJ2-3|many
CASSQGDFGPGDTQYF
TGTGCCAGCAGCCAAGGAGACTTTGGACCAGGGGATACGCAGTATTTT
>TRBV30|TRBD1|TRBJ1-1|many
CAWSVGGTGINEAFF
TGTGCCTGGAGTGTAGGCGGGACAGGGATAAATGAAGCTTTCTTT
>TRBV15|.|TRBJ1-1|.
CATSSRVNTEAFF
TGTGCCACCAGCAGCAGGGTAAACACTGAAGCTTTCTTT
>TRBV4-1|.|TRBJ1-1|few
CASSQEGQVGTEAFF
TGCGCCAGCAGCCAAGAAGGGCAGGTCGGCACTGAAGCTTTCTTT
>TRBV20-1|.|TRBJ1-5|few
CSAREWGISNQPQHF
TGCAGTGCTAGAGAGTGGGGGATAAGCAATCAGCCCCAGCATTTT
>TRBV12-3/TRBV12-4|.|TRBJ2-7|many
CASLGWVGGRYEQYF
TGTGCCAGCCTCGGTTGGGTTGGGGGGCGATACGAGCAGTACTTC
>TRBV12-3/TRBV12-4|.|TRBJ2-3|few
CASSMDFVTDTQYF
TGTGCCAGCAGTATGGACTTCGTGACAGATACGCAGTATTTT
>TRBV18|TRBD1|TRBJ1-1|.
CASSSTGDLAFF
TGTGCCAGCTCATCGACAGGGGATCTAGCTTTCTTT
>TRBV20-1|TRBD1|TRBJ2-3|.
CSARGQGAGDTQYF
TGCAGTGCTAGAGGGCAGGGGGCCGGAGATACGCAGTATTTT
>TRBV3-1|.|TRBJ2-7|.
CASSLSSRWGVSYEQYF
TGTGCCAGCAGCCTCTCCTCCCGGTGGGGAGTCTCCTACGAGCAGTACTTC
>TRBV3-1|TRBD1|TRBJ1-1|few
CASSQDRVDRGLLNTEAFF
TGTGCCAGCAGCCAAGATCGGGTGGACAGGGGGCTTTTGAACACTGAAGCTTTCTTT
>TRBV25-1|TRBD1|TRBJ2-4|few
CASRGGGQGGGNIQYF
TGTGCCAGCAGGGGGGGGGGACAGGGAGGAGGAAACATTCAGTACTTC
>TRBV7-9|.|TRBJ2-1|.
CASSRLGFGRSRSSYNEQFF
TGTGCCAGCAGTCGCTTGGGGTTTGGTAGGAGTCGCAGCTCCTACAATGAGCAGTTCTTC
>TRBV3-1|.|TRBJ2-5|.
CASSQDLEFKTQYF
TGTGCCAGCAGCCAAGATCTGGAGTTCAAGACCCAGTACTTC
>TRBV7-7|.|TRBJ2-5|many
CASSFSATRGETQYF
TGTGCTAGCAGCTTCAGTGCGACTAGAGGAGAGACCCAGTACTTC
>TRBV7-2|.|TRBJ1-5|.
CASSLDSSQPQHF
TGTGCCAGCAGCTTGGACAGTAGTCAGCCCCAGCATTTT
>TRBV12-3/TRBV12-4|TRBD1|TRBJ2-5|.
CASSLGQGAAETQYF
TGTGCCAGCAGTTTAGGCCAGGGGGCGGCTGAGACCCAGTACTTC
>TRBV30|.|TRBJ2-1|.
CAWSVFSYNEQFF
TGTGCCTGGAGTGTATTCAGCTACAATGAGCAGTTCTTC
>TRBV20-1|.|TRBJ1-1|few
CSAWPDTEAFF
TGCAGTGCTTGGCCTGACACTGAAGCTTTCTTT
>TRBV4-1|TRBD2|TRBJ2-7|.
CASSQTSGRAYEQYF
TGCGCCAGCAGCCAGACTAGCGGGAGGGCCTACGAGCAGTACTTC
>TRBV29-1|TRBD2|TRBJ2-5|.
CSGTSGGQETQYF
TGCAGCGGGACTAGCGGGGGACAAGAGACCCAGTACTTC
>TRBV5-6|TRBD1|TRBJ1-5|few
CASSLDRGRIDQPQHF
TGTGCCAGCAGCCTAGACAGGGGGCGAATTGATCAGCCCCAGCATTTT
>TRBV7-9|TRBD1|TRBJ1-2|few
CASRLDTGVNGYTF
TGTGCCAGCAGATTAGATACAGGGGTTAATGGCTACACCTTC
>TRBV7-6|.|TRBJ2-7|few
CASSTYSEQYF
TGTGCCAGCAGCACATACTCCGAGCAGTACTTC
>TRBV9|TRBD1|TRBJ2-2|.
CASSGQGTRRPGELFF
TGTGCCAGCAGCGGACAGGGAACCCGTAGACCCGGGGAGCTGTTTTTT
>TRBV20-1|.|TRBJ2-3|few
CSARVGASTDTQYF
TGCAGTGCTAGAGTGGGTGCTAGCACAGATACGCAGTATTTT